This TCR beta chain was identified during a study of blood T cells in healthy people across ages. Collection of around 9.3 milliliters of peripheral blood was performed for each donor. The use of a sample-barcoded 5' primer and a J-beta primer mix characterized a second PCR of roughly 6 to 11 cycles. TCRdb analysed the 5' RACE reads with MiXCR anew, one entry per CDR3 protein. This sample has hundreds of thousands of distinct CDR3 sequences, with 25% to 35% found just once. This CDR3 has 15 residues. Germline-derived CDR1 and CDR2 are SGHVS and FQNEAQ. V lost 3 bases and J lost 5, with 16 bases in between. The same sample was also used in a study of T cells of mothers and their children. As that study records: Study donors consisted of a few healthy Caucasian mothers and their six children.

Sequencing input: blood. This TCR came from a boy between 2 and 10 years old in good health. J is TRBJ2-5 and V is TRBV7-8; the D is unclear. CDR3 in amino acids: CASSFTIMARETQYF. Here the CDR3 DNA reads TGTGCCAGCAGCTTCACCATCATGGCGCGGGAGACCCAGTACTTC.